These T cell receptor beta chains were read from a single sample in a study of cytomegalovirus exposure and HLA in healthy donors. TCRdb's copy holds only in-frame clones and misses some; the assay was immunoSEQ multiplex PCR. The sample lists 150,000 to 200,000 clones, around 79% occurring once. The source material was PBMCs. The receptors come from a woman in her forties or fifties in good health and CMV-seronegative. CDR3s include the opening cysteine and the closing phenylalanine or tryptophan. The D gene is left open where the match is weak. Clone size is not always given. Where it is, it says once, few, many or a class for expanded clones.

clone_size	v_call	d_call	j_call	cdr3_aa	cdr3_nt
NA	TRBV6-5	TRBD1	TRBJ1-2	CASKQGADGYTF	TGTGCCAGCAAACAGGGGGCAGATGGCTACACCTTC
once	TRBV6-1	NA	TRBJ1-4	CASSAVGKLFF	TGTGCCAGCAGTGCAGTTGGAAAACTGTTTTTT
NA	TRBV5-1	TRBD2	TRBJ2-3	CASSLERGGDTQYF	TGCGCCAGCAGCTTGGAGCGGGGGGGGGATACGCAGTATTTT
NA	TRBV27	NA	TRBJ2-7	CASSLSGLLPYEQYF	TGTGCCAGCAGTTTATCGGGGCTGCTTCCCTACGAGCAGTACTTC
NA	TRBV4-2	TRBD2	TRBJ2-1	CASSQALGLADEQFF	TGTGCCAGCAGCCAAGCCTTGGGACTAGCGGATGAGCAGTTCTTC
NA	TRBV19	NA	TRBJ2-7	CASSKTGSYEQYF	TGTGCCAGTAGTAAAACAGGGTCCTACGAGCAGTACTTC
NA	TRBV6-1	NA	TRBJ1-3	CASSESPSSGNTIYF	TGTGCCAGCAGTGAAAGCCCTAGCTCTGGAAACACCATATATTTT
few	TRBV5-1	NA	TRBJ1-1	CASSLERNTEAFF	TGCGCCAGCAGCTTGGAGCGGAACACTGAAGCTTTCTTT
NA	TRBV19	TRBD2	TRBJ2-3	CASSNPGTSGRSTDTQYF	TGTGCCAGTAGTAACCCTGGGACTAGCGGGAGGAGCACAGATACGCAGTATTTT
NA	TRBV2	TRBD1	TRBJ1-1	CASTLTGYTEAFF	TGTGCCAGCACCCTGACAGGGTACACTGAAGCTTTCTTT
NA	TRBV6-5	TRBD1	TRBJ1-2	CASSYQGTGGGYTF	TGTGCCAGCAGTTACCAGGGGACAGGCGGGGGCTACACCTTC
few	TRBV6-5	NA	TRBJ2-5	CASSSHGLQETQYF	TGTGCCAGCAGTTCTCATGGCCTTCAAGAGACCCAGTACTTC
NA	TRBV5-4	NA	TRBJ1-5	CASSLEPNQPQHF	TGTGCCAGCAGCTTGGAGCCCAATCAGCCCCAGCATTTT
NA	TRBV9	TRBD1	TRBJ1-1	CASSPRQGRRSTEAFF	TGTGCCAGCAGCCCCCGACAGGGGAGAAGGAGCACTGAAGCTTTCTTT
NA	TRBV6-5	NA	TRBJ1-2	CASSYPGSYGYTF	TGTGCCAGCAGTTACCCTGGCAGCTATGGCTACACCTTC
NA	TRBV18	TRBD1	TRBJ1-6	CASSTGTGTGRNSPLHF	TGTGCCAGCTCAACAGGGACCGGGACAGGCAGAAATTCACCCCTCCACTTT
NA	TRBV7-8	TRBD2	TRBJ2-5	CASSRRLAGAETQYF	TGTGCCAGCAGCCGCCGACTAGCGGGGGCGGAGACCCAGTACTTC
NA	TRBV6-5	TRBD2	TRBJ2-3	CASSRSGESTDTQYF	TGTGCCAGCAGTCGTAGCGGGGAAAGCACAGATACGCAGTATTTT
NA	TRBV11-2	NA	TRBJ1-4	CASSLDLTGVNEKLFF	TGTGCCAGCAGCTTAGATCTAACGGGGGTTAATGAAAAACTGTTTTTT
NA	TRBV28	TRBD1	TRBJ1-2	CASSNTGTGGGYTF	TGTGCCAGCAGTAACACCGGGACAGGGGGCGGCTACACCTTC
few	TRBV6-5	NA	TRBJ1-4	CASSLGGGEKLFF	TGTGCCAGCAGCCTTGGGGGGGGAGAAAAACTGTTTTTT
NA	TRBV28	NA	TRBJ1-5	CASSSRTLVNQPQHF	TGTGCCAGCAGCTCCAGGACTCTAGTCAATCAGCCCCAGCATTTT
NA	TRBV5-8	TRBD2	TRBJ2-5	CASSLVWRGGRETQYF	TGTGCCAGCAGCTTGGTTTGGCGGGGGGGCCGCGAGACCCAGTACTTC
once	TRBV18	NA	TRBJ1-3	CASSQSSYSGNTIYF	TGTGCCAGCTCACAATCGAGTTACTCTGGAAACACCATATATTTT
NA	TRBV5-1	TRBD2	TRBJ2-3	CASSRLAGEGADTQYF	TGCGCCAGCAGTCGACTAGCGGGAGAGGGCGCAGATACGCAGTATTTT